This T cell receptor (beta chain) was recovered during a study of CD8 T cells in ankylosing spondylitis. The TCR beta libraries were generated through quantitative 5'-RACE incorporating molecular barcodes. TCRdb itself ran the 5' RACE reads through MiXCR, one entry per CDR3 protein. The table includes approximately 210,000 distinct CDR3 sequences, roughly 12% detected once. Note on this clonotype: Its antigen is undetermined.

The V gene's germline CDR1 is SNHLY and CDR2 FYNNEI. CDR3 size: 19 residues. The ends lost 6 bases at V and 0 bases at J; junction bases unmatched: 10. Study-wide results and limits: Researchers reportedly found disease-linked clones significantly enriched in matched ankylosing spondylitis synovial fluid. Earlier work had already found some motif variants in reactive arthritis synovial fluid and blood.

The chain joins TRBV2 to TRBJ2-1; 14 bases map to TRBD2. The sequenced sample consisted of blood, either unsorted or a sorted T cell fraction (not recorded which). The source is a male donor with ankylosing spondylitis or in good health (not recorded which). The CDR3 spells CASRAGTSGGLGSYNEQFF. The CDR3 bases are TGTGCCAGCAGGGCCGGGACTAGCGGGGGCCTGGGCTCCTACAATGAGCAGTTCTTC.